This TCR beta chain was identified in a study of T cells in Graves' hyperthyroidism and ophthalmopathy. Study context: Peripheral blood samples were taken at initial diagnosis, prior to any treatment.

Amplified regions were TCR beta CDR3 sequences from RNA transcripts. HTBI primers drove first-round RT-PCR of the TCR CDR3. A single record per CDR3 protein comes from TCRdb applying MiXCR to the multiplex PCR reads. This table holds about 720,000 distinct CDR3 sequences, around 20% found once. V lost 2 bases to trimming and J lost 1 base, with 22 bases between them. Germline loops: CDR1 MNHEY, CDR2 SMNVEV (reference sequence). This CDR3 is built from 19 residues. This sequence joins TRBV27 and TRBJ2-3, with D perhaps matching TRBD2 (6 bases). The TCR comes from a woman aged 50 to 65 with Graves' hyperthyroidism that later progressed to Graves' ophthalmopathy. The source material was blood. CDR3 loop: CASSLPSYGGAQGTDTQYF. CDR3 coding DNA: TGTGCCAGCAGTTTACCATCGTACGGCGGGGCCCAGGGCACAGATACGCAGTATTTT.